These 3 T cell receptor beta chains came from one sample sequenced in a study of T cells in Graves' hyperthyroidism and ophthalmopathy. Amplified regions were TCR beta CDR3 sequences from RNA transcripts. Researchers ran a first-round RT-PCR on the TCR CDR3 using the HTBI primer set. Each CDR3 protein gets one entry after TCRdb re-called the multiplex PCR reads with MiXCR. The sample gives 750,000 to 950,000 distinct CDR3 sequences, 38% of which show up once; 7.5% to 9.5% is in the top ten. Input material: blood. These receptors all come from a man younger than 35 with Graves' hyperthyroidism.

This clonotype showed up many times. The chain uses TRBV7-8 and TRBJ1-2; 7 bases fit TRBD1. V trimming: 5 bases; J trimming: 2 bases; junction bases outside the gene matches: 5. Germline values: CDR1 SGHVS, CDR2 FQNEAQ. This CDR3 has 14 residues. The CDR3 DNA is TGTGCCAGCAGCCCGACGACAGGGAACTATGGCTACACCTTC. Protein sequence: CASSPTTGNYGYTF.

The rearrangement uses TRBV20-1 and TRBJ1-2; TRBD1 agrees at 7 bases. The CDR3 is 12 residues long. The junction had 7 bases not matched to a gene; V was cut back by 6 bases and J by 6 bases. Germline V gives CDR1 DFQATT, CDR2 SNEGSKA (reference sequence). CDR3 residues: CSATGTAHGYTF. The CDR3 nucleotides are TGCAGTGCAACCGGGACAGCACATGGCTACACCTTC.

This clonotype was seen many times. As DNA, the CDR3 is TGTGCCAGCAGCTCGGTTCTCTACGAGCAGTACTTC. Its protein is CASSSVLYEQYF. V usage is TRBV7-2 and J usage is TRBJ2-7; D call uncertain. CDR3 length: 12 residues. The germline V gene has CDR1 SGHTA and CDR2 FQGNSA. V was clipped by 4 bases and J by 3 bases, with 7 bases between them.